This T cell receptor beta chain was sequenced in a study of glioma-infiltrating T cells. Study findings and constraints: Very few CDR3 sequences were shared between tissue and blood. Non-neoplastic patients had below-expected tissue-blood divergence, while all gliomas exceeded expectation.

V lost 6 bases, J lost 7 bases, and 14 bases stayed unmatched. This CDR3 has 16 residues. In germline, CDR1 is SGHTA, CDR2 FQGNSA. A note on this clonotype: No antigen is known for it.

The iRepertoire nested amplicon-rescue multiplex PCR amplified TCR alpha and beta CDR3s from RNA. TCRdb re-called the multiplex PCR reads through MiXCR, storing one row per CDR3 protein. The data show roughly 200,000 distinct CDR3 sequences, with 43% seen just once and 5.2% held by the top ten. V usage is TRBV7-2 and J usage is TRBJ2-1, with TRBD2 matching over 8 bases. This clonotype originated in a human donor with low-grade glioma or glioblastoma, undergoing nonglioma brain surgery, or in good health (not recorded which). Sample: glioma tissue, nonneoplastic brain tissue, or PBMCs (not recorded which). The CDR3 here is CASRGRDGRAENEQFF. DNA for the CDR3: TGTGCCAGCAGGGGCAGGGACGGGAGGGCTGAGAATGAGCAGTTCTTC.